This is a list of T cell receptor beta chains from one sample in a study of technical replicates of blood from a handful of donors. Data came from immunoSEQ multiplex PCR; TCRdb stores just in-frame clones and leaves some out. Altogether some 71,000 clones are present, almost 98% being singletons, with the ten largest covering approximately 0.21%. Sequencing used T cells isolated from PBMCs. The source of these receptors is a human donor in good health. The CDR3 runs from the conserved cysteine through the conserved F or W. D genes are given only for firm matches. Clone size appears in some rows only: once, few, many, or a class for an expanded clone.

cdr3_nt: TGTGCCAGTAGCCCCGTATGGGGAGACAATTCACCCCTCCACTTT
cdr3_aa: CASSPVWGDNSPLHF
d_call: .
v_call: TRBV19
clone_size: .
j_call: TRBJ1-6

cdr3_nt: TGTGCCAGCAACAAAGGGGAAGGGGCTTTCTTT
cdr3_aa: CASNKGEGAFF
d_call: .
v_call: TRBV7-9
clone_size: .
j_call: TRBJ1-1

cdr3_nt: TGTGCCAGCAGGGGGGGACAGGGCTCCTACAATGAGCAGTTCTTC
cdr3_aa: CASRGGQGSYNEQFF
d_call: TRBD1
v_call: TRBV27
clone_size: .
j_call: TRBJ2-1

cdr3_nt: TGCGCCAGCAGTGAACTTGTAGCGGGAGCGTACGAGCAGTACTTC
cdr3_aa: CASSELVAGAYEQYF
d_call: TRBD2
v_call: TRBV10-2
clone_size: .
j_call: TRBJ2-7

cdr3_nt: TGTGCCAGCAGCCCAGGGGGGGAAAAACTGTTTTTT
cdr3_aa: CASSPGGEKLFF
d_call: TRBD1
v_call: TRBV7-9
clone_size: .
j_call: TRBJ1-4

cdr3_nt: TGTGCCAGCAGTGACCCGACCGGGAGGCTGTTTTTT
cdr3_aa: CASSDPTGRLFF
d_call: .
v_call: TRBV6-4
clone_size: .
j_call: TRBJ2-2

cdr3_nt: TGTGCCAGTGGGGACAGTAGTCGGACAGATACGCAGTATTTT
cdr3_aa: CASGDSSRTDTQYF
d_call: TRBD1
v_call: TRBV28
clone_size: .
j_call: TRBJ2-3

cdr3_nt: TGTGCCAGCCGAGTCCTGGCGGGCCAAGACGGGGAGCTGTTTTTT
cdr3_aa: CASRVLAGQDGELFF
d_call: .
v_call: TRBV2
clone_size: .
j_call: TRBJ2-2

cdr3_nt: TGCAGCGTTGAGGGGGGGACCTACGAGCAGTACTTC
cdr3_aa: CSVEGGTYEQYF
d_call: TRBD2
v_call: TRBV29-1
clone_size: .
j_call: TRBJ2-7

cdr3_nt: TGTGCCATTAATTCGGGCGGGACCAGCTATGGCTACACCTTC
cdr3_aa: CAINSGGTSYGYTF
d_call: .
v_call: TRBV2
clone_size: .
j_call: TRBJ1-2

cdr3_nt: TGTGCCAGCAGTTCTGACAGGGTGAACACTGAAGCTTTCTTT
cdr3_aa: CASSSDRVNTEAFF
d_call: TRBD1
v_call: TRBV27
clone_size: .
j_call: TRBJ1-1

cdr3_nt: TGCGCCAGCAGCCAGGGACTAGCGGGGGGGCCGGGAGAGACCCAGTACTTC
cdr3_aa: CASSQGLAGGPGETQYF
d_call: TRBD2
v_call: TRBV4-1
clone_size: .
j_call: TRBJ2-5

cdr3_nt: TGTGCCAGCAGCTTAGTCCTGGGGGCGCATTCTGGGGCCAACGTCCTGACTTTC
cdr3_aa: CASSLVLGAHSGANVLTF
d_call: .
v_call: TRBV7-9
clone_size: .
j_call: TRBJ2-6

cdr3_nt: TGCGCCAGCAGCTTGGCTGCTAGGACTGGAAACACCATATATTTT
cdr3_aa: CASSLAARTGNTIYF
d_call: .
v_call: TRBV5-1
clone_size: .
j_call: TRBJ1-3

cdr3_nt: TGTGCCAGCTCAACGACAGGGGATACGCAGTATTTT
cdr3_aa: CASSTTGDTQYF
d_call: TRBD1
v_call: TRBV18
clone_size: .
j_call: TRBJ2-3

cdr3_nt: TGCGCCAGCAGCGCGGACAGGGGCTTGAACACTGAAGCTTTCTTT
cdr3_aa: CASSADRGLNTEAFF
d_call: TRBD1
v_call: TRBV5-1
clone_size: .
j_call: TRBJ1-1

cdr3_nt: TGTGCCAGCACCACGCAAATTAGCGGGCCCACCTACAATGAGCAGTTCTTC
cdr3_aa: CASTTQISGPTYNEQFF
d_call: TRBD2
v_call: TRBV7-6
clone_size: .
j_call: TRBJ2-1

cdr3_nt: TGTGCCAGCAGTGGGACACACACTCAGCCCCAGCATTTT
cdr3_aa: CASSGTHTQPQHF
d_call: .
v_call: TRBV2
clone_size: once
j_call: TRBJ1-5

cdr3_nt: TGTGCCAGCAGCTTAGATACAGGGAGGGCCGACGAGCAGTACTTC
cdr3_aa: CASSLDTGRADEQYF
d_call: .
v_call: TRBV11-2
clone_size: .
j_call: TRBJ2-7

cdr3_nt: TGCAGCGGTGGGACAGGGGGCGCGAGCTCCTACAATGAGCAGTTCTTC
cdr3_aa: CSGGTGGASSYNEQFF
d_call: TRBD1
v_call: TRBV29-1
clone_size: .
j_call: TRBJ2-1

cdr3_nt: TGCGCCAGCAGCCCCGATCGGGGGTCTTCTGGAAACACCATATATTTT
cdr3_aa: CASSPDRGSSGNTIYF
d_call: .
v_call: TRBV5-1
clone_size: .
j_call: TRBJ1-3

cdr3_nt: TGTGCCAGCAGCTCCATACTTAGCGCCTCCCCCTCCTCCTACGAGCAGTACTTC
cdr3_aa: CASSSILSASPSSYEQYF
d_call: .
v_call: TRBV11-3
clone_size: .
j_call: TRBJ2-7

cdr3_nt: TGTGCCACCAGCAGAGATGGGCCAACTGATCTCTCCTACGAGCAGTACTTC
cdr3_aa: CATSRDGPTDLSYEQYF
d_call: .
v_call: TRBV15
clone_size: .
j_call: TRBJ2-7

cdr3_nt: TGTGCCAGCAGCCAACGACAGGGTGAGACCGGGGAGCTGTTTTTT
cdr3_aa: CASSQRQGETGELFF
d_call: TRBD1
v_call: TRBV4-2
clone_size: .
j_call: TRBJ2-2

cdr3_nt: TGTGCCACCAGTGACAGGCGCACAGATACGCAGTATTTT
cdr3_aa: CATSDRRTDTQYF
d_call: .
v_call: TRBV15
clone_size: once
j_call: TRBJ2-3

cdr3_nt: TGTGCCAGCAGCGCCTGGGACAGCCCGTGGGGGGAGCAGTACTTC
cdr3_aa: CASSAWDSPWGEQYF
d_call: TRBD1
v_call: TRBV9
clone_size: .
j_call: TRBJ2-7

cdr3_nt: TGCGCCAGCAGCCTCCCGGCGGTCGCGGGGACAGATACGCAGTATTTT
cdr3_aa: CASSLPAVAGTDTQYF
d_call: .
v_call: TRBV5-1
clone_size: .
j_call: TRBJ2-3

cdr3_nt: TGTGCCAGCAGCCGCAGCGGGAATTATGGGGAGACCCAGTACTTC
cdr3_aa: CASSRSGNYGETQYF
d_call: TRBD2
v_call: TRBV6-5
clone_size: .
j_call: TRBJ2-5

cdr3_nt: TGTGCCAGCAGCTTAGAACTGACTAGCGGGGGGGCTCTGGATGAGCAGTTCTTC
cdr3_aa: CASSLELTSGGALDEQFF
d_call: TRBD2
v_call: TRBV7-2
clone_size: .
j_call: TRBJ2-1

cdr3_nt: TGTGCCAGCAGTTTAGAAGGGAGAGGAGGCTATGGCTACACCTTC
cdr3_aa: CASSLEGRGGYGYTF
d_call: .
v_call: TRBV27
clone_size: once
j_call: TRBJ1-2

cdr3_nt: TGTGCCACCAGCAGATGGGGTGAGGAGGGGAACTATGGCTACACCTTC
cdr3_aa: CATSRWGEEGNYGYTF
d_call: .
v_call: TRBV15
clone_size: .
j_call: TRBJ1-2

cdr3_nt: TGTGCCAGCAACAGGGGGCAGGGGAACACTGAAGCTTTCTTT
cdr3_aa: CASNRGQGNTEAFF
d_call: TRBD1
v_call: TRBV6-1
clone_size: .
j_call: TRBJ1-1

cdr3_nt: TGTGCCAGCACCCAACTAGCGTTCGACACAGATACGCAGTATTTT
cdr3_aa: CASTQLAFDTDTQYF
d_call: TRBD2
v_call: TRBV7-9
clone_size: .
j_call: TRBJ2-3

cdr3_nt: TGTGCCAGTAGTCGACAGGGGGCAAGACAAGAGACCCAGTACTTC
cdr3_aa: CASSRQGARQETQYF
d_call: TRBD1
v_call: TRBV19
clone_size: .
j_call: TRBJ2-5

cdr3_nt: TGTGCCAGCAGCTATGGCAGGATCAATCAGCCCCAGCATTTT
cdr3_aa: CASSYGRINQPQHF
d_call: .
v_call: TRBV5-6
clone_size: once
j_call: TRBJ1-5

cdr3_nt: TGCGCCAGCAGCCAGCGTCGGGACAGGGGTCTTCAGGCTTTCTTT
cdr3_aa: CASSQRRDRGLQAFF
d_call: TRBD1
v_call: TRBV5-1
clone_size: .
j_call: TRBJ1-1

cdr3_nt: TGTGCCAGTAGTATAGGGATCTTAGCGGGAGGCCGTAACACCGGGGAGCTGTTTTTT
cdr3_aa: CASSIGILAGGRNTGELFF
d_call: TRBD2
v_call: TRBV19
clone_size: .
j_call: TRBJ2-2

cdr3_nt: TGTGCCAGCAGCCTCCGGGACAACCGTGGCGGACTGTTTTTT
cdr3_aa: CASSLRDNRGGLFF
d_call: .
v_call: TRBV7-9
clone_size: once
j_call: TRBJ1-4

cdr3_nt: TGTGCCAGCAGCCCCCCGCGACTAGTTTGGCCAGATACGCAGTATTTT
cdr3_aa: CASSPPRLVWPDTQYF
d_call: .
v_call: TRBV14
clone_size: .
j_call: TRBJ2-3

cdr3_nt: TGTGCCAGCAGCAGGGGACAGGAACTGTTTTTT
cdr3_aa: CASSRGQELFF
d_call: TRBD1
v_call: TRBV9
clone_size: .
j_call: TRBJ1-4

cdr3_nt: TGTGCCAGCAGCAGGGAATCTAATGAAAAACTGTTTTTT
cdr3_aa: CASSRESNEKLFF
d_call: .
v_call: TRBV2
clone_size: few
j_call: TRBJ1-4

cdr3_nt: TGTGCTAGTGGCTCTTCGACCCGAGGAGACACTGAAGCTTTCTTT
cdr3_aa: CASGSSTRGDTEAFF
d_call: .
v_call: TRBV12-5
clone_size: .
j_call: TRBJ1-1